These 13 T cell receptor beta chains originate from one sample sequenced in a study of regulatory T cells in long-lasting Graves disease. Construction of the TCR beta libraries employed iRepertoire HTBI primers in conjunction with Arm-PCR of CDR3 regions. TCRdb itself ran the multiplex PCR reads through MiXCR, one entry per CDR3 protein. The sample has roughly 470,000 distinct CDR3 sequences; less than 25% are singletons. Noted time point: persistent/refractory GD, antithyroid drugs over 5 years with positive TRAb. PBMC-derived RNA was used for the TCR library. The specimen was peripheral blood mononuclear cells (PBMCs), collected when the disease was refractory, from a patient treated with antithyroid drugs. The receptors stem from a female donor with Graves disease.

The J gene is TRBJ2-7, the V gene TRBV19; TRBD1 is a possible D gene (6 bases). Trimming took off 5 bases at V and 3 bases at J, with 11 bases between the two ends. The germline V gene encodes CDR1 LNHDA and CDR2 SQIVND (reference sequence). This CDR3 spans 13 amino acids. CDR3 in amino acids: CASSPRDIYEQYF. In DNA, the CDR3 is TGTGCCAGTAGTCCACGGGACATCTACGAGCAGTACTTC.

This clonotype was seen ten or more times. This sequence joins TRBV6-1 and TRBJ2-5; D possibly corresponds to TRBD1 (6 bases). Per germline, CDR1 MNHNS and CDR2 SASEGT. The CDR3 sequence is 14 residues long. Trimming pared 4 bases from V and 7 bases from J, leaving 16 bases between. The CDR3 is CASSVGAGKGTQYF. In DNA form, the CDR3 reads TGTGCCAGCAGTGTGGGGGCAGGAAAGGGGACCCAGTACTTC.

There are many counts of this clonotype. The CDR3 spells CAISESTGRGLNIQYF. DNA for the CDR3: TGTGCCATCAGTGAGTCGACGGGAAGGGGGTTAAACATTCAGTACTTC. The gene calls are TRBV10-3 and TRBJ2-4; D is possibly TRBD1 (6 bases). The CDR3 loop spans 16 amino acids. Trimming took off 0 bases at V and 6 bases at J, with 15 bases between the two ends. Per the germline V gene, CDR1 is ENHRY and CDR2 is SYGVKD.

CDR3 amino acids: CASSSLVGLAENTGELFF. CDR3 nucleotide sequence: TGTGCCAGCAGTTCATTGGTCGGACTAGCGGAGAACACCGGGGAGCTGTTTTTT. The rearrangement joins TRBV27 to TRBJ2-2, with TRBD2 identical over 10 bases. Germline V gene sequence: CDR1 MNHEY, CDR2 SMNVEV (reference sequence). The CDR3 length is 18 residues. The trim removed 4 bases at V and 1 base at J, leaving 9 bases unmatched.

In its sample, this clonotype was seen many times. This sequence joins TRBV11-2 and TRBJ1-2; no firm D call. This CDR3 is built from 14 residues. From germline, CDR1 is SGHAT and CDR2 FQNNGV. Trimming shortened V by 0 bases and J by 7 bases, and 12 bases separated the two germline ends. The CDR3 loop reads CASSLDPLTVGYTF. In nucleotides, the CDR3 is TGTGCCAGCAGCTTAGATCCACTGACCGTTGGCTACACCTTC.

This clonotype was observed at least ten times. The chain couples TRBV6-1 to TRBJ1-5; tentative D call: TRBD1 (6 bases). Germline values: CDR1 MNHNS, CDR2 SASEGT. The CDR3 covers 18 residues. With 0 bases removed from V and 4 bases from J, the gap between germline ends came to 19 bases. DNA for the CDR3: TGTGCCAGCAGTGAAGCGCAGGGGATGTTGCCCTCAAATCAGCCCCAGCATTTT. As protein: CASSEAQGMLPSNQPQHF.

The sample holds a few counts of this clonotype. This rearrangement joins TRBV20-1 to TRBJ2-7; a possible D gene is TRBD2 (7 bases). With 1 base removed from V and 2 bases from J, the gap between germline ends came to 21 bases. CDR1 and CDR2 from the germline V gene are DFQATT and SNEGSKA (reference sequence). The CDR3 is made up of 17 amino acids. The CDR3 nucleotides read TGCAGTGCTAGAGGTCAGGATGGAGGGGGGGTGACCTACGAGCAGTACTTC. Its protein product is CSARGQDGGGVTYEQYF.

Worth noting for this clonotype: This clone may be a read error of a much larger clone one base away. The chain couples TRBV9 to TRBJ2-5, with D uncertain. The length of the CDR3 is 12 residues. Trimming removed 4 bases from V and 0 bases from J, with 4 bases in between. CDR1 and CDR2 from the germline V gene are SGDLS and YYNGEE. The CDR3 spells CASSHDQETQYF. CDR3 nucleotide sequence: TGTGCCAGCAGCCATGACCAAGAGACCCAGTACTTC.

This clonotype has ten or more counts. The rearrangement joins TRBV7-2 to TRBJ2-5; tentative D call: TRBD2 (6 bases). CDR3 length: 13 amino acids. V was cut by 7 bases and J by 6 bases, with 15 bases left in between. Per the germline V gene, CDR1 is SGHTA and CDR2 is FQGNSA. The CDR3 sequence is CASTELALQTQYF. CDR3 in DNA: TGTGCCAGCACCGAACTAGCCCTACAGACCCAGTACTTC.

CDR3 amino acids: CASSGRNYEQYF. CDR3 nucleotides: TGTGCCAGTAGCGGGAGGAACTACGAGCAGTACTTC. This chain links TRBV19 with TRBJ2-7; 7 bases agree with TRBD2. Trimming cost V 6 bases and J 3 bases; bases outside gene matches: 2. The CDR3 sequence is 12 residues long. The germline CDR1 and CDR2 sequences are LNHDA and SQIVND (reference sequence).

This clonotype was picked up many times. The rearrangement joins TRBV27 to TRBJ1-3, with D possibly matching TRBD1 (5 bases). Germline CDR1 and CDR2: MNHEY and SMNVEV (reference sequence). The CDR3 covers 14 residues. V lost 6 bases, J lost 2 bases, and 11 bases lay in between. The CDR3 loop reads CASRGLFPGNTIYF. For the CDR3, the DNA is TGTGCCAGCAGGGGACTGTTTCCTGGAAACACCATATATTTT.

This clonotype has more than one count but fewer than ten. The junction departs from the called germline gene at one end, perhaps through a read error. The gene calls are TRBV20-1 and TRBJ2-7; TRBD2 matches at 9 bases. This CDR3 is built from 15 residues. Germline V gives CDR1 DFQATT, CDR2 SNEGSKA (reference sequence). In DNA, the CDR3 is TGCAGTGCTGAGTCTGGGCGCGGGAGGGCCTATGAGCAGTACTTC. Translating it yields CSAESGRGRAYEQYF.

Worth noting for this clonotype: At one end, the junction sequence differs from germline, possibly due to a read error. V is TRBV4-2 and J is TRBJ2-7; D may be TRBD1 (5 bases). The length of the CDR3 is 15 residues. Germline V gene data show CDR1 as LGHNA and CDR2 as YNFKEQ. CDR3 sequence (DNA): TGTGCCAGCACCCAAGATATGAATCCCAGGGACGAGCAGTACTTC. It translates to CASTQDMNPRDEQYF.